The rows below give T cell receptor beta chains drawn from one sample of a study of neurological immune-mediated disorders. MiXCR, applied by TCRdb to the 5' RACE reads, yields one record per CDR3 protein. The repertoire holds 100,000 or so distinct CDR3 sequences, with about 12% as singletons. The sequencing input was PBMCs. Receptor source: a female donor with HTLV-1-associated myelopathy (HAM/TSP). CDR3s include the opening cysteine and the closing phenylalanine or tryptophan. A D gene is named only where the DNA matches it firmly. Size values are once, few and many counts, or a class for expanded clones, and some rows have none.

TRBV20-1	-	many	TRBJ2-1	CSASWEEGAPLDEQFF	TGCAGTGCTTCTTGGGAGGAGGGAGCCCCCCTGGATGAGCAGTTCTTC
TRBV12-3/TRBV12-4	-	-	TRBJ2-3	CASSFTSSTDTQYF	TGTGCCAGCAGTTTTACCTCTAGCACAGATACGCAGTATTTT
TRBV20-1	TRBD1	many	TRBJ2-1	CSAPTGGRSLINEQFF	TGCAGTGCTCCTACAGGGGGCCGTTCCCTAATCAATGAGCAGTTCTTC
TRBV7-2	-	few	TRBJ2-6	CASSLAVVSGANVLTF	TGTGCCAGCAGCTTAGCAGTGGTATCGGGGGCCAACGTCCTGACTTTC
TRBV7-2	-	few	TRBJ2-2	CASSLAGGGHVPNTGELFF	TGTGCCAGCAGCTTAGCCGGCGGGGGCCACGTACCTAACACCGGGGAGCTGTTTTTT
TRBV12-3/TRBV12-4	TRBD1	many	TRBJ2-3	CASSQRTGHTDTQYF	TGTGCCAGCAGCCAGAGGACAGGTCACACAGATACGCAGTATTTT
TRBV4-1	TRBD2	many	TRBJ2-3	CASTNGPSGGRWDTQYF	TGCGCCAGCACCAATGGCCCCTCGGGGGGGCGGTGGGATACGCAGTATTTT
TRBV6-6	-	many	TRBJ2-7	CASSPWNEQYF	TGTGCCAGCAGTCCGTGGAACGAGCAGTACTTC
TRBV5-6	-	many	TRBJ1-5	CASSRRTERSNQPQHF	TGTGCCAGCAGCCGGCGGACAGAGAGAAGCAATCAGCCCCAGCATTTT
TRBV5-6	-	many	TRBJ2-3	CASSLIVSSTDTQYF	TGTGCCAGCAGCTTAATTGTCAGTAGCACAGATACGCAGTATTTT
TRBV7-3	TRBD2	many	TRBJ2-2	CASSTSGGTGELFF	TGTGCCAGCAGCACTAGCGGGGGAACCGGGGAGCTGTTTTTT
TRBV7-8	-	-	TRBJ2-1	CASSLLSGASYNEQFF	TGTGCCAGCAGCTTACTTTCAGGAGCATCCTACAATGAGCAGTTCTTC
TRBV27	TRBD2	-	TRBJ2-1	CASSLLLAGGPEENEQFF	TGTGCCAGCAGTTTACTGCTAGCGGGGGGGCCGGAGGAGAATGAGCAGTTCTTC
TRBV9	TRBD1	many	TRBJ2-1	CASSARQGPFTEQFF	TGTGCCAGCAGCGCAAGACAGGGCCCATTCACTGAGCAGTTCTTC
TRBV12-3/TRBV12-4	TRBD2	many	TRBJ2-3	CASSRGGLDSDTQYF	TGTGCCAGCAGCCGGGGGGGACTAGATTCAGATACGCAGTATTTT
TRBV5-1	-	many	TRBJ2-7	CASSLEGGYEQYF	TGCGCCAGCAGCTTGGAGGGGGGTTACGAGCAGTACTTC
TRBV9	TRBD1	many	TRBJ2-7	CASSPRDSSYEQYF	TGTGCCAGCAGCCCAAGGGACAGCTCCTACGAGCAGTACTTC
TRBV5-1	TRBD1	many	TRBJ2-3	CASSWDRASDTQYF	TGCGCCAGCAGCTGGGACAGGGCTTCAGATACGCAGTATTTT
TRBV5-1	-	few	TRBJ2-7	CASSSGQPDEQYF	TGCGCCAGCAGCTCGGGGCAGCCCGACGAGCAGTACTTC
TRBV28	-	many	TRBJ1-5	CASITGDLGQHF	TGTGCCAGCATCACGGGGGATTTGGGCCAGCATTTT
TRBV12-3/TRBV12-4	-	many	TRBJ2-1	CASSFFSLTDSYNEQFF	TGTGCCAGCAGTTTCTTCTCCTTGACAGACTCCTACAATGAGCAGTTCTTC
TRBV7-2	TRBD1	many	TRBJ2-5	CASSFRGLGETQYF	TGTGCCAGCAGCTTCAGGGGGCTGGGGGAGACCCAGTACTTC
TRBV20-1	-	many	TRBJ1-6	CSARSGGQSNSPLHF	TGCAGTGCTAGATCGGGGGGCCAGTCGAATTCACCCCTCCACTTT
TRBV5-1	-	many	TRBJ2-7	CASKKNPSVGTYEQYF	TGCGCCAGCAAAAAAAACCCTTCGGTGGGTACCTACGAGCAGTACTTC
TRBV5-1	TRBD2	many	TRBJ2-3	CASSVAGGEWDTQYF	TGCGCCAGCAGCGTAGCGGGGGGTGAGTGGGATACGCAGTATTTT
TRBV3-1	-	-	TRBJ2-2	CASSQSDRDATGELFF	TGTGCCAGCAGTCAGAGCGACAGAGACGCCACCGGGGAGCTGTTTTTT
TRBV4-2	-	many	TRBJ2-3	CASSQDGPRYPDTQYF	TGTGCCAGCAGCCAAGATGGGCCTAGATACCCAGATACGCAGTATTTT
TRBV7-9	-	many	TRBJ2-1	CASSPDWEEQFF	TGTGCCAGCAGCCCGGACTGGGAGGAGCAGTTCTTC
TRBV5-1	-	many	TRBJ2-7	CASSPGPYSDEQYF	TGCGCCAGCAGCCCGGGACCATACTCGGACGAGCAGTACTTC
TRBV7-2	TRBD2	many	TRBJ2-1	CASTSSGGYYNEQFF	TGTGCCAGCACTTCAAGCGGGGGTTACTACAATGAGCAGTTCTTC
TRBV24-1	TRBD2	many	TRBJ2-3	CATSAHSAGGTDTQYF	TGTGCCACCAGTGCTCATTCAGCGGGGGGCACAGATACGCAGTATTTT
TRBV7-9	TRBD1	many	TRBJ1-1	CASSTGTAGTEAFF	TGTGCCAGCAGTACCGGGACAGCAGGGACTGAAGCTTTCTTT
TRBV5-1	-	many	TRBJ1-4	CASSLQTWGVGEKLFF	TGCGCCAGCAGCCTCCAAACTTGGGGAGTAGGTGAAAAACTGTTTTTT
TRBV5-6	TRBD1	many	TRBJ2-7	CASSLFQGAYEQYF	TGTGCCAGCAGCTTGTTCCAGGGGGCTTACGAGCAGTACTTC
TRBV14	-	few	TRBJ1-1	CASSLRPLPEAFF	TGTGCCAGCAGCCTCCGACCCCTGCCTGAAGCTTTCTTT
TRBV6-2/TRBV6-3	TRBD2	-	TRBJ2-3	CASQRGGGDTQYF	TGTGCCAGCCAGCGGGGGGGCGGAGATACGCAGTATTTT
TRBV25-1	-	many	TRBJ1-2	CASSLGGIYGYTF	TGTGCCAGCAGCCTGGGGGGAATTTATGGCTACACCTTC
TRBV7-9	-	many	TRBJ2-7	CASSFGGREQYF	TGTGCCAGCAGCTTCGGGGGGCGCGAGCAGTACTTC
TRBV5-6	-	many	TRBJ2-7	CASSLVGSEQYF	TGTGCCAGCAGCTTGGTTGGGTCCGAGCAGTACTTC
TRBV5-1	TRBD2	-	TRBJ2-1	CASSHLADEQFF	TGCGCCAGCAGCCATCTAGCGGATGAGCAGTTCTTC
TRBV5-1	TRBD2	many	TRBJ2-3	CASSLAQTSGRDTQYF	TGCGCCAGCAGCTTGGCCCAAACTAGCGGGAGGGATACGCAGTATTTT
TRBV5-5	TRBD1	many	TRBJ2-7	CASSLARTGFYEQYF	TGTGCCAGCAGCTTGGCCCGGACAGGGTTCTACGAGCAGTACTTC
TRBV7-2	-	many	TRBJ2-2	CASSLVTATGELFF	TGTGCCAGCAGCTTAGTAACAGCAACCGGGGAGCTGTTTTTT
TRBV5-1	-	many	TRBJ1-2	CASSPPHGYGYTF	TGCGCCAGCAGCCCCCCCCATGGGTATGGCTACACCTTC
TRBV12-3/TRBV12-4	TRBD2	few	TRBJ2-1	CASSLSLAGVQFF	TGTGCCAGCAGTTTGAGTCTAGCGGGGGTGCAGTTCTTC
TRBV6-2/TRBV6-3	-	many	TRBJ1-6	CASRTGTRNSPLHF	TGTGCCAGCAGGACCGGGACTCGGAATTCACCCCTCCACTTT
TRBV5-1	-	-	TRBJ2-1	CASSSLHMYNEQFF	TGCGCCAGCAGTTCCCTTCACATGTACAATGAGCAGTTCTTC
TRBV15	-	many	TRBJ2-7	CATSRVKDLSYEQYF	TGTGCCACCAGCAGAGTTAAGGATTTGTCCTACGAGCAGTACTTC
TRBV28	-	many	TRBJ1-2	CASSQVGPVGYTF	TGTGCCAGCAGCCAGGTCGGGCCTGTTGGCTACACCTTC
TRBV6-4	TRBD1	few	TRBJ2-7	CASYRDSSYEQYF	TGTGCCAGTTACCGGGACAGCTCCTACGAGCAGTACTTC
TRBV12-3/TRBV12-4	TRBD2	many	TRBJ2-1	CASSFGLLAGGSSSYNEQFF	TGTGCCAGCAGTTTTGGCCTTCTAGCGGGGGGGTCCAGCTCCTACAATGAGCAGTTCTTC
TRBV28	-	many	TRBJ2-7	CASSPLKSEQYF	TGTGCCAGCAGCCCTCTAAAAAGCGAGCAGTACTTC
TRBV5-1	-	many	TRBJ2-1	CASSQPAGADNEQFF	TGCGCCAGCAGCCAACCCGCGGGGGCCGACAATGAGCAGTTCTTC
TRBV20-1	-	many	TRBJ2-1	CSARMKGRGSYNEQFF	TGCAGTGCTAGAATGAAAGGGAGGGGGTCCTACAATGAGCAGTTCTTC
TRBV10-1	TRBD1	-	TRBJ1-5	CASNDRELYNQPQHF	TGCGCCAGCAACGACAGGGAGCTTTACAATCAGCCCCAGCATTTT
TRBV6-1	-	many	TRBJ2-2	CASSALVAGELFF	TGTGCCAGCAGTGCCCTGGTTGCCGGGGAGCTGTTTTTT
TRBV18	TRBD2	-	TRBJ2-3	CASSPGRGAADTQYF	TGTGCCAGCTCACCAGGGCGGGGGGCCGCAGATACGCAGTATTTT